The following is a TCR beta chain sequence with its context. V lost 3 bases and J lost 4; bases outside the gene matches: 7. CDR3 length: 15 amino acids. Per germline, CDR1 SGDLS and CDR2 YYNGEE. The sample comes from a study of shared clonotypes between healthy human individuals. Overall study: The plates for each donor numbered three CD4 naive, three CD4 memory, two CD8 naive and one CD8 memory.

Assay runs were performed at deep level. When replicate PCRs were run on sorted subsets, they used 150 to 200 ng DNA, about 30,000 T cell genomes. Authors' processing steps: ImmunoSEQ junction-only sequences lacked quality scores, so their filtering differed. Data came from immunoSEQ multiplex PCR; TCRdb stores just in-frame clones and leaves some out. That table gives V, J and clone size, and the DNA gave D and trimming. This table holds 330,000 or so clones, 73% found once. Sequenced material: memory CD4+ T cells sorted from blood. Sample subset: CD45RA-negative fraction. The genes are TRBV9 and TRBJ2-7, with TRBD2 identical over 10 bases. The receptor was isolated from a man aged 25 to 40 in good health. DNA of the CDR3: TGTGCCAGCAGCGCCCAAGCGGGAGGGGCTTACGAGCAGTACTTC. Its translation: CASSAQAGGAYEQYF.